These 10 T cell receptor beta chains were sequenced from one sample in a study of T cell changes during pregnancy in multiple sclerosis. Produced via immunoSEQ multiplex PCR; TCRdb's table is partial and in-frame only. The table records roughly 93,000 clones, almost 95% of them present only once. Material: peripheral blood, obtained after pregnancy. These receptors came from a female donor with multiple sclerosis, enrolled in a pregnancy study.

V and J are TRBV7-6 and TRBJ2-5; D perhaps matches TRBD1 (8 bases). Germline CDR1 reads SGHVS; CDR2 reads FNYEAQ. V was shortened by 5 bases and J by 5 bases, with 12 bases between the two germline ends. This CDR3 region has 13 residues. CDR3 coding DNA: TGTGCCAGCAGCATACAGGGGGGGGAGACCCAGTACTTC. This encodes CASSIQGGETQYF.

The sample holds one count of this clone. The gene calls are TRBV25-1 and TRBJ1-1; D possibly corresponds to TRBD1 (5 bases). V lost 5 bases to trimming and J lost 7 bases, with 20 bases between them. This CDR3 contains 15 residues. Germline CDR1 reads MGHDK; CDR2 reads SYGVNS. The CDR3 reads CASSSGERKGVEAFF. The CDR3 DNA is TGTGCCAGCAGTTCCGGCGAACGAAAAGGGGTTGAAGCTTTCTTT.

The rearrangement links TRBV7-2 to TRBJ2-5; TRBD2 is a possible D gene (6 bases). V was cut by 2 bases and J by 2 bases, with 15 bases left in between. This CDR3 is 16 amino acids long. The germline CDR1 and CDR2 sequences are SGHTA and FQGNSA. The CDR3 DNA reads as TGTGCCAGCAGCTTATTAGGTCTAGCGTCACAAGAGACCCAGTACTTC. Its protein product is CASSLLGLASQETQYF.

The chain links TRBV6-1 to TRBJ1-5; D remains ambiguous. Deletions cut 5 bases from V and 0 bases from J, with 5 bases between. Germline V CDR1 and CDR2: MNHNS, SASEGT. The CDR3 runs to 13 residues. Here the CDR3 DNA reads TGTGCCAGCAGTCGTAATAGCAATCAGCCCCAGCATTTT. Translated: CASSRNSNQPQHF.

The chain uses TRBV6-5 and TRBJ2-1, with TRBD2 matching over 10 bases. V shed 5 bases, J shed 6 bases, and the junction held 7 bases outside the gene matches. From germline, CDR1 is MNHEY and CDR2 SVGAGI. CDR3 size: 15 residues. CDR3 loop: CASSQTSGKGNEQFF. The CDR3 nucleotides read TGTGCCAGCAGTCAAACTAGCGGGAAGGGCAATGAGCAGTTCTTC.

This clone has a count of ten or more. This chain joins TRBV6-1 and TRBJ2-6; D is unresolved. This CDR3 is built from 15 residues. In germline, CDR1 is MNHNS, CDR2 SASEGT. V lost 1 base, J lost 0 bases, and 4 bases lay in between. In DNA form, the CDR3 reads TGTGCCAGCAGTGAAGACAGCTCTGGGGCCAACGTCCTGACTTTC. Residues: CASSEDSSGANVLTF.

This chain uses TRBV10-1 with TRBJ2-3; 10 positions agree with TRBD2. V was pared by 2 bases and J by 4 bases, with 6 bases of the junction left unmatched. Germline V gene sequence: CDR1 WNHNN, CDR2 SYGVQD (reference sequence). This CDR3 has 16 amino acids. The CDR3 DNA is TGCGCCAGCAGTGAGCTTGCTAGCGGGAGAGCAGATACGCAGTATTTT. Translating it yields CASSELASGRADTQYF.

The chain couples TRBV29-1 to TRBJ1-1; maybe TRBD1 (5 bases). The CDR3 length is 11 residues. The V end lost 3 bases, the J end lost 4 bases, and 6 bases lay between the germline ends. From germline, CDR1 is SQVTM and CDR2 ANQGSEA. As DNA, the CDR3 is TGCAGCGTTGACAGGGCCACTGAAGCTTTCTTT. Its translation is CSVDRATEAFF.

For the CDR3, the DNA is TGCAGCGCTAGGACAGGGCGGTGGGGCTACACCTTC. The encoded protein is CSARTGRWGYTF. The chain couples TRBV29-1 to TRBJ1-2, with 8 nucleotides matching TRBD1. In germline, CDR1 is SQVTM, CDR2 ANQGSEA. The CDR3 runs 12 residues. V lost 7 bases and J lost 8; bases outside the gene matches: 9. Together with reference TRBV29-1 and TRBJ1-2, the CDR3 gives the full variable domain: SAVISQKPSRDICQRGTSLTIQCQVDSQVTMMFWYRQQPGQSLTLIATANQGSEATYESGFVIDKFPISRPNLTFSTLTVSNMSPEDSSIYLCSARTGRWGYTFGSGTRLTVV.

The chain combines TRBV4-1 with TRBJ2-2; 11 bases are a match to TRBD2. The CDR3 runs 17 residues. Germline values: CDR1 MGHRA, CDR2 YSYEKL. V lost 0 bases, J lost 5 bases, and 5 bases stayed unmatched. The CDR3 DNA is TGCGCCAGCAGCCAAGAAACTAGCGGGAGATATACCGGGGAGCTGTTTTTT. Translating gives CASSQETSGRYTGELFF.